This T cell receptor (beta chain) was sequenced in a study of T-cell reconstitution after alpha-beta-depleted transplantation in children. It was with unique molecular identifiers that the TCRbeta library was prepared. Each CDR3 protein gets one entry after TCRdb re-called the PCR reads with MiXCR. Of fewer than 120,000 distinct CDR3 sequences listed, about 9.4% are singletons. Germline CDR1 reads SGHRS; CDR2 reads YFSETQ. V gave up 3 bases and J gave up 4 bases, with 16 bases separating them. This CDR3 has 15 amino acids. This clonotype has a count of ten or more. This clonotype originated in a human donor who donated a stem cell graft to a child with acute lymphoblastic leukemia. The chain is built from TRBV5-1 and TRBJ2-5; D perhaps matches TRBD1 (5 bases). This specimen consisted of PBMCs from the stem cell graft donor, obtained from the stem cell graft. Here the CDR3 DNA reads TGCGCCAGCAGCTCCCCGACAGAAATCACAGAGACCCAGTACTTC. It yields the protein CASSSPTEITETQYF.